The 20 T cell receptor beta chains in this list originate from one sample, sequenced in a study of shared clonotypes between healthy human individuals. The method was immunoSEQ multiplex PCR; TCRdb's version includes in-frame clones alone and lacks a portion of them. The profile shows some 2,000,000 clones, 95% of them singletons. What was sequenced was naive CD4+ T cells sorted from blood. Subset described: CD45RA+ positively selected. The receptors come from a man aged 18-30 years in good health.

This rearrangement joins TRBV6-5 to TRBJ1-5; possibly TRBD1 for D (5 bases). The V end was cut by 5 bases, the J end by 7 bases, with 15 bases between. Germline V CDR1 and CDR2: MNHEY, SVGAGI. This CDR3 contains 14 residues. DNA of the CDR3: TGTGCCAGCAGTCCCGGACATCCCGCACAGCCCCAGCATTTT. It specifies CASSPGHPAQPQHF.

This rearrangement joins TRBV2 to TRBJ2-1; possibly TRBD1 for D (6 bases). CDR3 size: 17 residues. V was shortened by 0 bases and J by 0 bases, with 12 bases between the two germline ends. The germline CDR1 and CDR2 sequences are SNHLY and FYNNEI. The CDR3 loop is CASSEARQGSSYNEQFF. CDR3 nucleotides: TGTGCCAGCAGTGAAGCGCGCCAGGGGTCCTCCTACAATGAGCAGTTCTTC.

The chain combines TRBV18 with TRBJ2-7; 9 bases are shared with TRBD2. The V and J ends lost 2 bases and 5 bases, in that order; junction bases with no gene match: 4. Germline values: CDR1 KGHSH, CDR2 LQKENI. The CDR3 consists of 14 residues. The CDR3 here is CASSPSGLANEQYF. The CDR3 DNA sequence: TGTGCCAGCTCACCATCGGGACTAGCAAACGAGCAGTACTTC.

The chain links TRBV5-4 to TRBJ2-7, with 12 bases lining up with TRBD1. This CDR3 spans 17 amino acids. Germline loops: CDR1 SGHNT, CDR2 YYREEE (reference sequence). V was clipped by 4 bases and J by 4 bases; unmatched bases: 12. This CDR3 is CASSQRRGTGGLYEQYF. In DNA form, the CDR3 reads TGTGCCAGCAGCCAGAGGAGGGGGACAGGGGGCCTGTACGAGCAGTACTTC.

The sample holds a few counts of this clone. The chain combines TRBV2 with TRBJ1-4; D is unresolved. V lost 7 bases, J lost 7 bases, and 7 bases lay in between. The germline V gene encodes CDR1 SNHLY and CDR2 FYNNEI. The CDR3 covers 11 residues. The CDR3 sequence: CASTVSEKLFF. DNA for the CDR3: TGTGCCAGCACCGTCAGTGAAAAACTGTTTTTT.

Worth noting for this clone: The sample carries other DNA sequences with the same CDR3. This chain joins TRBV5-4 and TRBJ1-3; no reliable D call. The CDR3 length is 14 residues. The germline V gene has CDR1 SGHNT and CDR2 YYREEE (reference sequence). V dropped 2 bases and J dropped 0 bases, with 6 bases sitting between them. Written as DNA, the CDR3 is TGTGCCAGCAGCTTAGGAAACTCTGGAAACACCATATATTTT. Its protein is CASSLGNSGNTIYF.

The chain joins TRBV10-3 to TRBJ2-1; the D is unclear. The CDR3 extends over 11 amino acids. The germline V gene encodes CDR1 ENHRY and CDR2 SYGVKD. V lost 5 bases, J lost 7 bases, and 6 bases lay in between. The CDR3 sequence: CAISTANEQFF. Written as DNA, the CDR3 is TGTGCCATCAGTACAGCGAATGAGCAGTTCTTC.

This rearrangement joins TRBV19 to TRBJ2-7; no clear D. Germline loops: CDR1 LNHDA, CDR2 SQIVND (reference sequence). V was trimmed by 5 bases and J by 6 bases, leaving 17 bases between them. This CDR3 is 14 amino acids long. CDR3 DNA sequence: TGTGCCAGTAGTGGGAAATGGTCCACAGCCGAGCAGTACTTC. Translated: CASSGKWSTAEQYF. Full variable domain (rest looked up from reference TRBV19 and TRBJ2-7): DGGITQSPKYLFRKEGQNVTLSCEQNLNHDAMYWYRQDPGQGLRLIYYSQIVNDFQKGDIAEGYSVSREKKESFPLTVTSAQKNPTAFYLCASSGKWSTAEQYFGPGTRLTVT.

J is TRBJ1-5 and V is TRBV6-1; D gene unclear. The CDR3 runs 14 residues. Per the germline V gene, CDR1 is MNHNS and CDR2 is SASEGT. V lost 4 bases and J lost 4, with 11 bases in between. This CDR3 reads CASSVGISNQPQHF. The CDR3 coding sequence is TGTGCCAGCAGTGTCGGGATATCGAATCAGCCCCAGCATTTT.

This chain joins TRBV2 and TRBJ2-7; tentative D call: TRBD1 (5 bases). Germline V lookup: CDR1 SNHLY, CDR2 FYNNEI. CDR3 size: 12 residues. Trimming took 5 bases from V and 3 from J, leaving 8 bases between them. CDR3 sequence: CASSLRVYEQYF. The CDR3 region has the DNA TGTGCCAGCAGTCTCAGGGTCTACGAGCAGTACTTC. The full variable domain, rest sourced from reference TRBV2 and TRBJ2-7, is EPEVTQTPSHQVTQMGQEVILRCVPISNHLYFYWYRQILGQKVEFLVSFYNNEISEKSEIFDDQFSVERPDGSNFTLKIRSTKLEDSAMYFCASSLRVYEQYFGPGTRLTVT.

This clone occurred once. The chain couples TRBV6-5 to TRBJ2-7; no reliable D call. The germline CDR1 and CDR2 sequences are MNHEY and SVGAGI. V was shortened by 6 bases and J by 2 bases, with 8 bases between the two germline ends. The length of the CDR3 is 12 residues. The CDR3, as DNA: TGTGCCAGCAGCAACAACCCCTACGAGCAGTACTTC. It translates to CASSNNPYEQYF.

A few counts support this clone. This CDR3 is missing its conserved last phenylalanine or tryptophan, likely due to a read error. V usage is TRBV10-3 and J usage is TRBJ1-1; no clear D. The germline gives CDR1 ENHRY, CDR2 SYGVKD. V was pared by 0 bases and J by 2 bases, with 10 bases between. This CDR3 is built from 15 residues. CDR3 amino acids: CAISESNSGNTEAFL. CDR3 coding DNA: TGTGCCATCAGTGAGTCGAACAGTGGAAACACTGAAGCTTTCCTT.

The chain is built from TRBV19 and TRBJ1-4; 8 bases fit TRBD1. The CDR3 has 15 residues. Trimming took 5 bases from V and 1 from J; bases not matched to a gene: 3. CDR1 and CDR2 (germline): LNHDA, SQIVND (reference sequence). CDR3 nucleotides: TGTGCCAGTAGTCAACAGGGGGGAACTAATGAAAAACTGTTTTTT. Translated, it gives CASSQQGGTNEKLFF.

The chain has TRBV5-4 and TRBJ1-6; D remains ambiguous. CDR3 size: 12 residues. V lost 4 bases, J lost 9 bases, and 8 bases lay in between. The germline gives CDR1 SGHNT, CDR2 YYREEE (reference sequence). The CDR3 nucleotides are TGTGCCAGCAGCGCCCCGGCTTCACCCCTCCACTTT. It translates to CASSAPASPLHF.

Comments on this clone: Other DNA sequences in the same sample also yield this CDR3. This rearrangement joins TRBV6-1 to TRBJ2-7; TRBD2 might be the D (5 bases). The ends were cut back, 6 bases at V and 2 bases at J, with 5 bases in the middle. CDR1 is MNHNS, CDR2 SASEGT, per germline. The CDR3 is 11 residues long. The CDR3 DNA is TGTGCCAGCAGCGGGACCTACGAGCAGTACTTC. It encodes CASSGTYEQYF.

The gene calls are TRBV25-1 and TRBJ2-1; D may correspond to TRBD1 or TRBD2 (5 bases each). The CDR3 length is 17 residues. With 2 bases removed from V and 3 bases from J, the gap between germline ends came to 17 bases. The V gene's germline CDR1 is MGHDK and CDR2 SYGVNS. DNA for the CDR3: TGTGCCAGCAGTGAAGATATAGCCAGGGCGGGCTACAATGAGCAGTTCTTC. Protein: CASSEDIARAGYNEQFF.

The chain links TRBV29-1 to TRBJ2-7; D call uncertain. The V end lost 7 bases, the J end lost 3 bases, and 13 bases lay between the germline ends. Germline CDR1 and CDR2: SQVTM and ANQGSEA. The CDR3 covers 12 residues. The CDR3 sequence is CSGRGNDYEQYF. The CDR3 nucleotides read TGCAGCGGGCGCGGCAACGACTACGAGCAGTACTTC.

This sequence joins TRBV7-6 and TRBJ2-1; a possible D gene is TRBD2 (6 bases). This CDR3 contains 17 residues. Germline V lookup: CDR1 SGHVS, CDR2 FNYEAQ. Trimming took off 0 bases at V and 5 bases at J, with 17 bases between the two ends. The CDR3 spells CASSLASTSQKNNEQFF. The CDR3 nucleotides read TGTGCCAGCAGCTTAGCAAGTACTAGCCAGAAGAACAATGAGCAGTTCTTC.

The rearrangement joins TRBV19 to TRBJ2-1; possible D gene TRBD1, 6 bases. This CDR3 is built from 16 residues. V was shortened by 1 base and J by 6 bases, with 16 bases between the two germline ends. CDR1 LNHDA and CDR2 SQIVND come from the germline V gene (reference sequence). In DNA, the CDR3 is TGTGCCAGTAGTATAGGCCTGAGGGGGATCTCCAATGAGCAGTTCTTC. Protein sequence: CASSIGLRGISNEQFF.

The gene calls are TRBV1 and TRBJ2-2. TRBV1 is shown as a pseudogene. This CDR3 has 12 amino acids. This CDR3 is CTSSQRTGELFF. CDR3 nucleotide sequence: TGCACCAGCAGCCAGAGGACGGGGGAGCTGTTTTTT.